The clone carrying this T cell receptor beta chain has only one observation. Its antigen is as yet unknown. This record comes from a study of follicular helper T cells after annual influenza vaccination. Study-wide results and caveats: ICOS+CD38+ cTfh clonality tracked population frequency, and its change tracked circulating plasmablast change.

Germline values: CDR1 DFQATT, CDR2 SNEGSKA (reference sequence). With 0 bases removed from V and 9 bases from J, the gap between germline ends came to 9 bases. CDR3 length: 11 residues. Time point noted: 2015-2016 season, pre-vaccination. Community-dwelling subjects without influenza vaccination in the prior 6 months were enrolled. Per time point, roughly 35-110 mL of blood was sampled. The method was immunoSEQ multiplex PCR; TCRdb's version includes in-frame clones alone and lacks a portion of them. The table has fewer than 8,000 clones, 80% to 85% seen once. The chain carries TRBV20-1 and TRBJ2-7; D is ambiguous. The origin of this receptor is an adult who received the influenza vaccine. The sample was CXCR5- memory CD4+ T cells sorted from blood, taken on the day of influenza vaccination. CDR3 DNA: TGCAGTGCTAGAGATACTACGAGGCAGTACTTC. Protein: CSARDTTRQYF.